This entry lists 32 T cell receptor beta chains sequenced from one sample in a study of shared clonotypes between healthy human individuals. Assay used: immunoSEQ multiplex PCR; TCRdb lists only in-frame clones, some missing. The top ten hold roughly a tenth of the sample, which has fewer than 200,000 clones, 66% seen once. The source material was memory CD4+ T cells sorted from blood. Subset denoted: CD45RA-negative fraction. These receptors originate from a man between 25 and 39 years old in good health.

For the CDR3, the DNA is TGTGCCAGCAGCGTAGCCGCGGGGCAAGAGACCCAGTACTTC. Translated: CASSVAAGQETQYF. The chain carries TRBV9 and TRBJ2-5, with D possibly TRBD2 on 6 matching bases. Germline assignment: CDR1 SGDLS and CDR2 YYNGEE. The V gene lost 0 bases and the J gene lost 2 bases, with 8 bases spanning the gap. The CDR3 spans 14 residues. The variable domain in full, completed from reference TRBV9 and TRBJ2-5, reads DSGVTQTPKHLITATGQRVTLRCSPRSGDLSVYWYQQSLDQGLQFLIQYYNGEERAKGNILERFSAQQFPDLHSELNLSSLELGDSALYFCASSVAAGQETQYFGPGTRLLVL.

V and J are TRBV7-9 and TRBJ2-7, with TRBD2 identical over 8 bases. Unmatched junction bases numbered 6, after V lost 4 bases and J lost 1 base. Germline CDR1 is SEHNR and CDR2 is FQNEAQ (reference sequence). The CDR3 extends over 15 amino acids. This CDR3 reads CASSSSGRRSYEQYF. DNA of the CDR3: TGTGCCAGCAGCTCGAGCGGGAGACGTTCCTACGAGCAGTACTTC.

The chain couples TRBV11-2 to TRBJ2-1, with 8 bases fitting TRBD2. Germline V lookup: CDR1 SGHAT, CDR2 FQNNGV. The length of the CDR3 is 16 residues. The ends lost 1 base at V and 4 bases at J; junction bases unmatched: 6. The CDR3 region is CASSLGLAGKYNEQFF. The CDR3 region has the DNA TGTGCCAGCAGCTTAGGGCTAGCGGGTAAATACAATGAGCAGTTCTTC.

V gene TRBV19 combines with J gene TRBJ2-7; D gene uncertain. V lost 3 bases and J lost 2, with 8 bases in between. The CDR3 covers 13 residues. The germline V gene has CDR1 LNHDA and CDR2 SQIVND (reference sequence). The CDR3 here is CASSIVFTYEQYF. In DNA form, the CDR3 reads TGTGCCAGTAGTATCGTATTTACCTACGAGCAGTACTTC.

The chain has TRBV29-1 and TRBJ2-7, with no clear D. Germline CDR1 is SQVTM and CDR2 is ANQGSEA. V lost 4 bases to trimming and J lost 3 bases, with 16 bases between them. This CDR3 region has 14 residues. The CDR3 bases are TGCAGCGTTGTTTTACTCGATAGTTTCTACGAGCAGTACTTC. Translated, it gives CSVVLLDSFYEQYF.

The chain joins TRBV7-2 to TRBJ2-1; TRBD2 aligns across 9 bases. Germline CDR1 reads SGHTA; CDR2 reads FQGNSA. CDR3 length: 15 residues. J lost 8 bases, V lost 4 bases, and 9 bases had no gene match. CDR3 sequence reads: CASSSVGTSSDEQFF. CDR3 in DNA: TGTGCCAGCAGCTCCGTCGGGACTAGCTCCGATGAGCAGTTCTTC. The whole variable domain, remainder taken from reference TRBV7-2 and TRBJ2-1, is GAGVSQSPSNKVTEKGKDVELRCDPISGHTALYWYRQSLGQGLEFLIYFQGNSAPDKSGLPSDRFSAERTGGSVSTLTIQRTQQEDSAVYLCASSSVGTSSDEQFFGPGTRLTVL.

The rearrangement uses TRBV4-1 and TRBJ1-5; D remains unclear. The germline V gene has CDR1 MGHRA and CDR2 YSYEKL. CDR3 length: 14 amino acids. V lost 4 bases and J 4 bases, leaving 11 bases between the germline ends. The CDR3 DNA sequence: TGCGCCAGCAGCCCACTGGCCCTTAATCAGCCCCAGCATTTT. Translation gives CASSPLALNQPQHF.

The chain joins TRBV25-1 to TRBJ2-2; perhaps TRBD2 as D (5 bases). V lost 4 bases and J lost 3, with 15 bases in between. Germline V gene lookup returns CDR1 MGHDK and CDR2 SYGVNS. The CDR3 totals 16 residues. CDR3 DNA: TGTGCCAGCAGTGCCCCCGGTCTAGCCGACACCGGGGAGCTGTTTTTT. Residues: CASSAPGLADTGELFF.

This sequence joins TRBV7-2 and TRBJ2-1; 13 bases fit TRBD2. CDR1 and CDR2 from the germline V gene are SGHTA and FQGNSA. The CDR3 consists of 15 residues. With 5 bases clipped from V and 10 bases from J, the junction kept 8 bases outside the gene matches. Here the CDR3 reads CASSTTSGRIGEQFF. As DNA, the CDR3 is TGTGCCAGCAGCACGACTAGCGGGAGGATAGGAGAGCAGTTCTTC. Using reference TRBV7-2 and TRBJ2-1 for the parts outside the CDR3, the full variable domain is GAGVSQSPSNKVTEKGKDVELRCDPISGHTALYWYRQSLGQGLEFLIYFQGNSAPDKSGLPSDRFSAERTGGSVSTLTIQRTQQEDSAVYLCASSTTSGRIGEQFFGPGTRLTVL.

This clone came up a few times. The chain couples TRBV27 to TRBJ1-5; TRBD1 might be the D (5 bases). CDR1 and CDR2 (germline): MNHEY, SMNVEV (reference sequence). This CDR3 region has 17 residues. V lost 6 bases, J lost 2 bases, and 20 bases lay in between. CDR3 DNA: TGTGCCAGCAGCGGAGGTGGCAGGGCTCTGGGCAATCAGCCCCAGCATTTT. The encoded protein is CASSGGGRALGNQPQHF.

This clone has just a few counts. The rearrangement links TRBV5-6 to TRBJ1-5, with D uncertain. Trimming took 0 bases from V and 3 from J, leaving 7 bases between them. CDR1 and CDR2 (germline): SGHDT, YYEEEE. This CDR3 spans 14 amino acids. In DNA form, the CDR3 reads TGTGCCAGCAGCTTGGGCCAGGACAATCAGCCCCAGCATTTT. It is translated as CASSLGQDNQPQHF. The full variable domain, its missing parts supplied by reference TRBV5-6 and TRBJ1-5, is DAGVTQSPTHLIKTRGQQVTLRCSPKSGHDTVSWYQQALGQGPQFIFQYYEEEERQRGNFPDRFSGHQFPNYSSELNVNALLLGDSALYLCASSLGQDNQPQHFGDGTRLSIL.

The gene calls are TRBV7-2 and TRBJ2-5; 10 nucleotides match TRBD2. Germline CDR1 and CDR2: SGHTA and FQGNSA. The CDR3 contains 16 residues. Unmatched junction bases numbered 6, after V lost 4 bases and J lost 1 base. CDR3 DNA sequence: TGTGCCAGCAGCTCCGGACTAGCGGCTATCCAAGAGACCCAGTACTTC. Translated: CASSSGLAAIQETQYF.

The sample holds many counts of this clone. V and J are TRBV18 and TRBJ2-7; D might be TRBD2 (7 bases). This CDR3 has 12 amino acids. V lost 4 bases and J 13 bases, leaving 17 bases between the germline ends. In germline, CDR1 is KGHSH, CDR2 LQKENI. CDR3 in amino acids: CASSLRQAGVYF. Here the CDR3 DNA reads TGTGCCAGCTCACTTCGACAGGCGGGGGTTTACTTC.

The rearrangement joins TRBV27 to TRBJ2-3; possibly TRBD1 for D (6 bases). The CDR3 length is 14 residues. From germline, CDR1 is MNHEY and CDR2 SMNVEV (reference sequence). V was clipped by 6 bases and J by 0 bases, with 10 bases between them. CDR3 bases: TGTGCCAGCAGAGAAAGGGGGAGCACAGATACGCAGTATTTT. Translating it yields CASRERGSTDTQYF.

This clone was picked up many times. This rearrangement joins TRBV29-1 to TRBJ2-3; D may correspond to TRBD1 or TRBD2 (5 bases each). CDR3 length: 14 amino acids. V shed 4 bases and J shed 1 base, with 12 bases lying between them. Germline CDR1 is SQVTM and CDR2 is ANQGSEA. In nucleotides, the CDR3 is TGCAGCGTTGGTGGGGGTAGCGGCACAGATACGCAGTATTTT. Translating gives CSVGGGSGTDTQYF.

The chain joins TRBV12-5 to TRBJ2-1; 7 nucleotides agree with TRBD1. The CDR3 length is 13 residues. The V gene's germline CDR1 is LGHNT and CDR2 FRNRAP. Trimming removed 4 bases from V and 14 bases from J; junction bases left unmatched: 11. CDR3 residues: CASGSQAQGMKFF. DNA of the CDR3: TGTGCTAGTGGTTCGCAAGCACAGGGGATGAAGTTCTTC.

V gene TRBV14 combines with J gene TRBJ1-2; tentative D call: TRBD1 (6 bases). The CDR3 extends over 15 amino acids. The ends were cut back, 5 bases at V and 4 bases at J, with 17 bases in the middle. The germline CDR1 and CDR2 sequences are SGHDN and FVKESK. CDR3: CASSEITGTTYGYTF. The DNA for the CDR3 is TGTGCCAGCAGCGAAATAACCGGGACAACCTATGGCTACACCTTC.

V usage is TRBV10-1 and J usage is TRBJ2-5; 7 nucleotides match TRBD2. Germline V gene sequence: CDR1 WNHNN, CDR2 SYGVQD (reference sequence). CDR3 size: 15 residues. Germline trimming cut 7 bases from V and 5 bases from J; bases unmatched to any gene: 13. The CDR3 sequence: CASTPLAGVRETQYF. CDR3 nucleotide sequence: TGCGCCAGCACCCCCTTGGCGGGAGTCAGGGAGACCCAGTACTTC.

The gene calls are TRBV28 and TRBJ2-3, with D possibly matching TRBD2 (5 bases). This CDR3 has 17 residues. Germline CDR1 reads MDHEN; CDR2 reads SYDVKM. V shed 6 bases and J shed 3 bases, with 22 bases lying between them. CDR3 sequence reads: CASSTRYGLSDTDTQYF. CDR3 nucleotide sequence: TGTGCCAGCAGCACGCGGTACGGACTTTCCGATACAGATACGCAGTATTTT.

This clone was counted between two and nine times. The chain is built from TRBV2 and TRBJ1-2, with 9 positions matching TRBD1. After removal of 6 bases from V and 8 bases from J, the junction contained 7 bases not matched to a gene. CDR1 is SNHLY and CDR2 is FYNNEI in the germline V gene. CDR3 length equals 13 residues. The CDR3 nucleotides are TGTGCCAGCAGCCTAGGACAGGGGCTAGGCTACACCTTC. Translated: CASSLGQGLGYTF.

The chain joins TRBV5-1 to TRBJ2-1; 7 nucleotides align to TRBD2. The CDR3 spans 16 residues. Germline V CDR1 and CDR2: SGHRS, YFSETQ. With V trimmed by 1 base and J by 5 bases, 9 bases remained unmatched. CDR3: CASSLSWLAEDNEQFF. CDR3 sequence (DNA): TGCGCCAGCAGCTTGAGTTGGCTAGCGGAGGACAATGAGCAGTTCTTC.

By frequency in the sample, this clone is medium-sized. The chain couples TRBV7-6 to TRBJ2-5, with D perhaps given as TRBD1 or TRBD2 (5 bases each). Germline V lookup: CDR1 SGHVS, CDR2 FNYEAQ. Between the trimmed V and J ends, which lost 8 bases and 5 bases, there was a span of 12 bases. The CDR3 runs 12 residues. CDR3: CASGTWSETQYF. CDR3 in DNA: TGTGCCAGCGGGACGTGGTCCGAGACCCAGTACTTC.

The chain joins TRBV2 to TRBJ1-5; TRBD1 agrees at 7 bases. The trim removed 8 bases at V and 2 bases at J, leaving 0 bases unmatched. Germline loops: CDR1 SNHLY, CDR2 FYNNEI. CDR3 size: 12 residues. The CDR3 nucleotides read TGTGCCAGCGGACAGGGCAATCAGCCCCAGCATTTT. Its protein product is CASGQGNQPQHF. The variable domain in full, completed from reference TRBV2 and TRBJ1-5, reads EPEVTQTPSHQVTQMGQEVILRCVPISNHLYFYWYRQILGQKVEFLVSFYNNEISEKSEIFDDQFSVERPDGSNFTLKIRSTKLEDSAMYFCASGQGNQPQHFGDGTRLSIL.

V gene TRBV19 combines with J gene TRBJ1-5, with 7 bases matching TRBD1. Germline V gives CDR1 LNHDA, CDR2 SQIVND (reference sequence). V was clipped by 8 bases and J by 8 bases; unmatched bases: 9. CDR3 size: 13 residues. CDR3 residues: CASADRDRKPQHF. Written as DNA, the CDR3 is TGTGCCAGTGCAGACAGGGATAGGAAGCCCCAGCATTTT.

This clone was found many times. The CDR3 is CASSPGTGADTQYF. The CDR3 DNA reads TGTGCCAGCTCACCTGGGACAGGGGCAGATACGCAGTATTTT. The V and J genes are TRBV18 and TRBJ2-3; 10 bases fit TRBD1. Germline assignment: CDR1 KGHSH and CDR2 LQKENI. This CDR3 region has 14 residues. V dropped 3 bases and J dropped 4; count of bases not matched to a gene: 1. The whole variable domain, remainder taken from reference TRBV18 and TRBJ2-3, is NAGVMQNPRHLVRRRGQEARLRCSPMKGHSHVYWYRQLPEEGLKFMVYLQKENIIDESGMPKERFSAEFPKEGPSILRIQQVVRGDSAAYFCASSPGTGADTQYFGPGTRLTVL.

The rearrangement links TRBV5-1 to TRBJ2-3; possibly TRBD1 for D (6 bases). CDR3 size: 13 residues. V was cut by 6 bases and J by 4 bases, with 12 bases left in between. Germline V gives CDR1 SGHRS, CDR2 YFSETQ. The CDR3 region is CASTHQGPDTQYF. CDR3 sequence (DNA): TGCGCCAGCACCCACCAGGGGCCAGATACGCAGTATTTT.

The chain couples TRBV29-1 to TRBJ1-1, with no clear D. The V end was cut by 3 bases, the J end by 1 base, with 9 bases between. This CDR3 is 13 amino acids long. Looked up from germline, CDR1 is SQVTM and CDR2 is ANQGSEA. CDR3 bases: TGCAGCGTTGAGTGGGTGGAGAACACTGAAGCTTTCTTT. This codes for CSVEWVENTEAFF.

The rearrangement uses TRBV11-2 and TRBJ2-3; possibly TRBD2 for D (5 bases). The CDR3 contains 16 residues. The germline V and J ends were trimmed by 2 bases and 3 bases, with 15 bases remaining between them. Germline CDR1 and CDR2: SGHAT and FQNNGV. The CDR3 loop reads CASSLYPLRVTDTQYF. DNA of the CDR3: TGTGCCAGCAGCTTATATCCCCTGAGGGTGACAGATACGCAGTATTTT.

Only a few counts were recorded for this clone. The J gene is TRBJ1-4, the V gene TRBV2; TRBD1 matches 7 bases. V shed 8 bases, J shed 11 bases, and the junction held 11 bases outside the gene matches. This CDR3 has 13 amino acids. The germline gives CDR1 SNHLY, CDR2 FYNNEI. The CDR3 DNA reads TGTGCCAGCGGGTACGACAGGGTTGAGAAACTGTTTTTT. Translation gives CASGYDRVEKLFF.

This clone was seen a handful of times. This sequence joins TRBV5-4 and TRBJ2-7, with 9 bases identical to TRBD2. Germline V gives CDR1 SGHNT, CDR2 YYREEE (reference sequence). This CDR3 has 15 residues. The V and J ends lost 7 bases and 6 bases, in that order; junction bases with no gene match: 14. The CDR3, as DNA: TGTGCCAGCGCTTTGGCCGGGGGCGGGAGGGTCGAGCAGTACTTC. Protein product: CASALAGGGRVEQYF.

The sample holds a few counts of this clone. The sample has other DNA sequences that encode this CDR3 too. This chain connects TRBV7-8 to TRBJ2-6; D is possibly TRBD1 (5 bases). Trimming removed 3 bases at V and 2 bases at J, with 11 bases between. The CDR3 is 16 amino acids. Germline loops: CDR1 SGHVS, CDR2 FQNEAQ. The CDR3: CASSLGQGAGANVLTF. The CDR3 nucleotides read TGTGCCAGCAGCTTGGGTCAGGGTGCTGGGGCCAACGTCCTGACTTTC.

CDR3 in amino acids: CASRPQAEAFF. CDR3 nucleotides: TGTGCCAGCAGGCCCCAGGCTGAAGCTTTCTTT. This chain uses TRBV2 with TRBJ1-1; the D is unclear. Germline CDR1 is SNHLY and CDR2 is FYNNEI. Trimming left V 6 bases short and J 6 bases short, with 8 bases between. The length of the CDR3 is 11 residues.